This TCR beta chain was captured by sequencing in a study of blood T cells in healthy people across ages (dated by TCRdb to the mid-2010s). Turning to the overall study: Template switching captured roughly one uniquely barcoded TCR beta cDNA molecule per two T cells in model experiments. To avoid experimental bias, donors of different ages were spread randomly across the sequencing lanes. The donors were divided into four age groups: young (average about 16 years), middle-aged (about 39), aged (approximately 62) and long-lived (around 80). The study measured age-related changes in TCR beta repertoire diversity using deep sequencing normalized with unique cDNA molecular identifiers. For two donors (one aged 18 to 30 and one aged 80 or older), the study analyzed two additional independent replicas of 1 million unique cDNA reads from the same blood draw. The paper's findings and limits, for the study overall: A strong correlation was found between observed TCR beta diversity and the percentage of naive T cells measured by flow cytometry. Since profiling was done on bulk unsorted PBMCs, naive and antigen-experienced compartments could not be conclusively compared. Compared with the aged group, the long-lived group had more naive CD4+ T cells, fewer expanded clones and increased TCR diversity, a pattern suggesting age selection. As age increased, observed TCR beta diversity per million T cells dropped in a roughly linear way, and a significant reduction was already evident by age around 41. Estimates of total diversity based on one million sequenced T cells were considered lower bounds and underestimates. Because the CMV infection status of the donors was unknown, age-related changes in expanded clonotypes may potentially have been confounded.

Taken from cysteine to phenylalanine, the CDR3 has 15 residues. Only the CDR3 region is kept as DNA, spanning 45 bases read in frame from base 1. In the germline V gene, CDR1 corresponds to SGHTA and CDR2 to FQGNSA. V was cut back by 1 base and J by 1 base, leaving a gap of 10 bases between them. Preparation of the library involved 5' RACE. Sequencing used an Illumina HiSeq 2500. A second PCR of roughly 6 to 11 cycles was run with a J-beta primer mix and a sample-barcoded 5' primer. Each TCR beta cDNA molecule received a unique molecular identifier from a template-switch 5' adaptor carrying 12 random nucleotides. At least 2.5 million CDR3-containing paired-end reads were obtained from each sample. First-strand cDNA was synthesized from all RNA with the Mint cDNA synthesis kit, primed by a TRBC-specific oligonucleotide. Following uracil-DNA glycosylase treatment, all cDNA underwent a first 18-cycle PCR with the universal primers M1SS and BC2_uni_R. On the study's bioinformatics: For normalization, 1 million high-quality reads were randomly selected from each sample, with every read carrying a distinct molecular identifier. Reads with shared molecular identifiers were discarded instead of being binned into consensus sequences. MiTCR, with a Q25 quality threshold and the strictest error-elimination algorithm, was used for CDR3 identification, clonotype clustering and error correction. A nonparametric unseen species model using Euler transformation provided a lower-bound estimate of total TCR beta diversity. TCRdb cleaned the public reads at Q25 with fastp, built clones with MiXCR and kept in-frame beta chains. Every entry covers one CDR3 protein and lists the most common genes and DNA from its rows. The V and J calls follow TCRdb's processing rather than the paper's. This sample comprises nearly 800,000 distinct CDR3 sequences, roughly 50% of them detected only once. Together, the top ten hold roughly 25% of the sample.

This clonotype was detected a few times. Its target antigen remains unknown. There are no base qualities to consult, and no much larger clone falls within one base. The donors were 40 or so Caucasian individuals from Russia, aged 6 to 90 years, who were systemically healthy. Approximately 11 milliliters of peripheral blood were drawn from each donor into EDTA-treated Vacutainer tubes. Ficoll-Paque density-gradient centrifugation was used to isolate PBMCs, with at least 7 million per sample. Total RNA, at least 6 micrograms per sample, was extracted from PBMCs with Trizol reagent. For every donor, flow cytometry on a PBMC aliquot measured the percentage of naive CD45RAhigh/CD27high T cells.

The receptor was isolated from a man aged 40-55 years in good health. The chain is made from TRBV7-2 and TRBJ2-5; matching of 6 bases hints at TRBD2 as the D gene. Source material: blood. The DNA sequence follows: TGTGCCAGCAGCTTAGAGGAGGGGCTCCAAGAGACCCAGTACTTC. It codes for CASSLEEGLQETQYF.